The 18 T cell receptor beta chains reported below all come from one sample, sequenced in a study of OX40 agonist ivuxolimab in advanced cancers. Sequencing used immunoSEQ multiplex PCR; TCRdb keeps in-frame clones, though not all of them. The sample records about 77,000 clones, around 86% being singletons. The source was CD4+ or CD8+ T cells sorted from blood, collected in a trial of the OX40 agonist ivuxolimab. These receptors originate from an adult with an advanced solid tumor such as melanoma, head and neck, liver or kidney cancer.

This clone was found once. The gene calls are TRBV9 and TRBJ2-5; 15 bases agree with TRBD2. CDR1 and CDR2 from the germline V gene are SGDLS and YYNGEE. This CDR3 is 16 amino acids long. The J segment lost 5 bases and the V segment lost 4 bases, leaving 6 bases of the junction unmatched. CDR3 region: CASSPRTSGRGETQYF. In DNA, the CDR3 is TGTGCCAGCAGCCCGCGGACTAGCGGGAGGGGGGAGACCCAGTACTTC.

This clone appeared once. This chain uses TRBV29-1 with TRBJ1-2; 7 bases line up with TRBD1. The V gene's germline CDR1 is SQVTM and CDR2 ANQGSEA. This CDR3 spans 13 amino acids. V was clipped by 7 bases and J by 2 bases; unmatched bases: 7. The CDR3 coding sequence is TGCAGCGCCCCGACAGGGCCCAACTATGGCTACACCTTC. Its translation: CSAPTGPNYGYTF. The variable domain in full, with the rest retrieved from reference TRBV29-1 and TRBJ1-2, is SAVISQKPSRDICQRGTSLTIQCQVDSQVTMMFWYRQQPGQSLTLIATANQGSEATYESGFVIDKFPISRPNLTFSTLTVSNMSPEDSSIYLCSAPTGPNYGYTFGSGTRLTVV.

The chain couples TRBV6-1 to TRBJ1-3, with D uncertain. The CDR3 consists of 15 residues. Between the trimmed V and J ends, which lost 3 bases and 0 bases, there was a span of 9 bases. Germline-derived CDR1 and CDR2 are MNHNS and SASEGT. CDR3 in DNA: TGTGCCAGCAGTGACAAGAGGGCCTCTGGAAACACCATATATTTT. Amino acids: CASSDKRASGNTIYF.

The J gene is TRBJ1-4, the V gene TRBV6-6; a possible D gene is TRBD1 (6 bases). Trimming took off 7 bases at V and 3 bases at J, with 12 bases between the two ends. CDR1 MNHNY and CDR2 SVGAGI come from the germline V gene (reference sequence). This CDR3 has 14 amino acids. The CDR3 DNA reads TGTGCCAGCACAGAGGGGGTGGCTAATGAAAAACTGTTTTTT. Its translation is CASTEGVANEKLFF.

This chain connects TRBV5-5 to TRBJ2-5, with D perhaps matching TRBD2 (6 bases). Germline V CDR1 and CDR2: SGHKS, YYEKEE (reference sequence). The CDR3 is 13 residues long. V lost 4 bases and J lost 4, with 11 bases in between. The CDR3 sequence is CASSPPGRETQYF. In nucleotides, the CDR3 is TGTGCCAGCAGCCCGCCCGGGAGAGAGACCCAGTACTTC.

Only a few counts were recorded for this clone. The chain carries TRBV11-2 and TRBJ2-7, with D tentatively TRBD2 (6 bases). The CDR3 totals 13 residues. V lost 4 bases to trimming and J lost 0 bases, with 7 bases between them. Germline V CDR1 and CDR2: SGHAT, FQNNGV. In DNA form, the CDR3 reads TGTGCCAGCAGCTCGGGAGTCTCCTACGAGCAGTACTTC. It codes for CASSSGVSYEQYF. The full variable domain, rest sourced from reference TRBV11-2 and TRBJ2-7, is EAGVAQSPRYKIIEKRQSVAFWCNPISGHATLYWYQQILGQGPKLLIQFQNNGVVDDSQLPKDRFSAERLKGVDSTLKIQPAKLEDSAVYLCASSSGVSYEQYFGPGTRLTVT.

This chain joins TRBV5-4 and TRBJ2-3; TRBD1 matches 12 bases. Germline V gives CDR1 SGHNT, CDR2 YYREEE (reference sequence). The CDR3 runs 15 residues. The J segment lost 4 bases and the V segment lost 3 bases, leaving 3 bases of the junction unmatched. The DNA of the CDR3 is TGTGCCAGCAGCTCTGGGGACAGGGGGCCAGATACGCAGTATTTT. Its translation: CASSSGDRGPDTQYF.

J is TRBJ2-5 and V is TRBV7-8; a possible D gene is TRBD1 (6 bases). Trimming removed 1 base from V and 1 base from J, with 7 bases in between. CDR1 and CDR2 from the germline V gene are SGHVS and FQNEAQ. The CDR3 spans 14 residues. The CDR3 loop reads CASSLGTVQETQYF. CDR3 in DNA: TGTGCCAGCAGCTTAGGGACAGTCCAAGAGACCCAGTACTTC.

The CDR3 bases are TGTGCCAGCAGTTACTCCAACAGGGGTTCCTACGAGCAGTACTTC. Protein product: CASSYSNRGSYEQYF. The chain joins TRBV6-6 to TRBJ2-7, with 7 nucleotides matching TRBD1. V lost 0 bases and J lost 1; bases outside the gene matches: 3. The CDR3 length is 15 residues. Per germline, CDR1 MNHNY and CDR2 SVGAGI (reference sequence).

The chain uses TRBV18 and TRBJ1-1, with a tentative D call TRBD1 (6 bases). Germline CDR1 is KGHSH and CDR2 is LQKENI. The V end lost 2 bases, the J end lost 5 bases, and 15 bases lay between the germline ends. The CDR3 totals 15 residues. This chain's CDR3 is CASSPTTGLGTEAFF. In DNA form, the CDR3 reads TGTGCCAGCTCACCAACAACAGGGCTCGGGACTGAAGCTTTCTTT.

CDR3 coding DNA: TGTGCCAGCATCCTACAGGGGGCCGGCTACAATGAGCAGTTCTTC. Translating gives CASILQGAGYNEQFF. The chain is built from TRBV27 and TRBJ2-1; 9 bases fit TRBD1. This CDR3 has 15 residues. The V gene's germline CDR1 is MNHEY and CDR2 SMNVEV (reference sequence). The ends lost 7 bases at V and 3 bases at J; junction bases unmatched: 7.

The chain joins TRBV6-5 to TRBJ1-4; D is possibly TRBD1 (5 bases). The germline V and J ends were trimmed by 0 bases and 8 bases, with 7 bases remaining between them. CDR1 MNHEY and CDR2 SVGAGI come from the germline V gene. This CDR3 region has 13 residues. The CDR3 DNA is TGTGCCAGCAGTTACTCAAGGGACGAAAAACTGTTTTTT. Amino acids: CASSYSRDEKLFF.

J is TRBJ2-1 and V is TRBV9; 7 positions agree with TRBD1. The V gene end was trimmed by 4 bases and the J gene end by 7 bases; junction bases not matched to a gene: 11. The CDR3 is 15 residues long. The V gene's germline CDR1 is SGDLS and CDR2 YYNGEE. The CDR3 DNA sequence: TGTGCCAGCAGCCTCCAGGGACAGCAGAGGAATGAGCAGTTCTTC. It is translated as CASSLQGQQRNEQFF.

J is TRBJ2-7 and V is TRBV30, with no clear D. V lost 1 base to trimming and J lost 7 bases, with 14 bases between them. The CDR3 is made up of 13 amino acids. Germline loops: CDR1 GTSNPN, CDR2 SVGIG (reference sequence). CDR3 residues: CAWSGSRYGEQYF. In nucleotides, the CDR3 is TGTGCCTGGAGTGGGTCTAGGTACGGAGAGCAGTACTTC.

This chain joins TRBV5-1 and TRBJ2-3, with 7 nucleotides matching TRBD1. The V gene's germline CDR1 is SGHRS and CDR2 YFSETQ. The junction had 8 bases not matched to a gene; V was cut back by 0 bases and J by 4 bases. This CDR3 is 16 amino acids long. CDR3 in DNA: TGCGCCAGCAGCTTGGGGGCACAGGGGACGGCAGATACGCAGTATTTT. It codes for CASSLGAQGTADTQYF.

About this clone itself: Additional DNA sequences in this sample encode the identical CDR3. This chain uses TRBV7-2 with TRBJ1-2; D may be TRBD1 (5 bases). V was trimmed by 5 bases and J by 2 bases, leaving 9 bases between them. This CDR3 region has 13 residues. In germline, CDR1 is SGHTA, CDR2 FQGNSA. CDR3 amino acids: CASSPQGNYGYTF. The CDR3 DNA follows: TGTGCCAGCAGCCCTCAGGGAAACTATGGCTACACCTTC.

The rearrangement joins TRBV7-9 to TRBJ2-7; 9 positions agree with TRBD2. The CDR3 spans 18 residues. After removal of 0 bases from V and 4 bases from J, the junction contained 13 bases not matched to a gene. Germline-derived CDR1 and CDR2 are SEHNR and FQNEAQ (reference sequence). The CDR3 region is CASSLATAQRGAPYEQYF. As DNA, the CDR3 is TGTGCCAGCAGCTTAGCCACCGCCCAGCGGGGGGCCCCATACGAGCAGTACTTC. Looking up the rest from reference TRBV7-9 and TRBJ2-7 gives the full variable domain: DTGVSQNPRHKITKRGQNVTFRCDPISEHNRLYWYRQTLGQGPEFLTYFQNEAQLEKSRLLSDRFSAERPKGSFSTLEIQRTEQGDSAMYLCASSLATAQRGAPYEQYFGPGTRLTVT.

This chain connects TRBV18 to TRBJ2-7, with a tentative D call TRBD2 (6 bases). This CDR3 comprises 14 residues. Germline V CDR1 and CDR2: KGHSH, LQKENI. Between the trimmed V and J ends, which lost 2 bases and 5 bases, there was a span of 13 bases. The CDR3 here is CASSPRIREDEQYF. CDR3 nucleotide sequence: TGTGCCAGCTCACCAAGGATAAGGGAGGACGAGCAGTACTTC.